The 19 T cell receptor beta chains reported below all come from one sample, sequenced in a study of response to subunit inactivated influenza vaccine. TCRdb reanalysed the RT-PCR reads using MiXCR and keeps one entry per CDR3 protein. The sample lists some 500,000 distinct CDR3 sequences; approximately 15% were seen once. This material consisted of CD4+ T cells sorted from PBMCs, taken about 23 months after vaccination. These receptors originate from a man aged 50-75 years who received an inactivated influenza vaccine.

Comments on this clonotype: At one end the junction does not follow the germline gene, possibly because of a read error. This chain connects TRBV6-2 or TRBV6-3 to TRBJ2-2; D call uncertain. The CDR3 runs 15 residues. The germline gives CDR1 MNHEY, CDR2 SVGEGT. The CDR3 nucleotides are TGTGCCAGCAATTACCTGACATCTAACACCGGGGAGCTGTTTTTT. This encodes CASNYLTSNTGELFF.

The chain carries TRBV10-3 and TRBJ2-7; 14 nucleotides line up with TRBD2. Germline trimming cut 0 bases from V and 2 bases from J; bases unmatched to any gene: 12. The CDR3 contains 20 residues. Germline CDR1 reads ENHRY; CDR2 reads SYGVKD. The CDR3 protein is CAISESKGGEGLAGAYEQYF. The CDR3 DNA follows: TGTGCCATCAGTGAGTCGAAGGGGGGCGAGGGACTAGCGGGGGCCTACGAGCAGTACTTC.

As DNA, the CDR3 is TGTGCCAGCAGTTTAGGAGGGGACAGTAATTCACCCCTCCACTTT. This gives the protein CASSLGGDSNSPLHF. The J gene is TRBJ1-6, the V gene TRBV12-3 or TRBV12-4, with 7 positions matching TRBD1. The CDR3 extends over 15 amino acids. Trimming took 1 base from V and 6 from J; bases not matched to a gene: 3.

On this clonotype itself: Compared with germline, one end of the junction differs, possibly owing to a read error. The V gene is TRBV6-2 or TRBV6-3, the J gene TRBJ2-2; the D is unclear. Germline assignment: CDR1 MNHEY and CDR2 SVGEGT. The CDR3 runs to 15 residues. For the CDR3, the DNA is TGCGCCAGCAGTTACTCGGCCCCAACCACCGGGGAGCTGTTTTTT. Translation gives CASSYSAPTTGELFF.

This clonotype was detected many times. The V gene is TRBV4-1, the J gene TRBJ2-3, with D unresolved. There are 15 residues in the CDR3. Germline loops: CDR1 MGHRA, CDR2 YSYEKL. Trimming left V 1 base short and J 9 bases short, with 17 bases between. The CDR3 DNA reads TGCGCCAGCAGCCAAGGTCCCGGACCTAGTGGGACGCAGTATTTT. Residues: CASSQGPGPSGTQYF.

This clonotype has ten or more counts. The gene calls are TRBV5-1 and TRBJ2-5, with 8 bases fitting TRBD1. The CDR3 loop spans 14 amino acids. V lost 7 bases to trimming and J lost 6 bases; unmatched junction nucleotides: 11. Germline V gene lookup returns CDR1 SGHRS and CDR2 YFSETQ. In DNA form, the CDR3 reads TGCGCCAGCTGCGAGCCAGGGGGCAAGCAGACCCAGTACTTC. Translated: CASCEPGGKQTQYF.

The chain combines TRBV7-9 with TRBJ1-1; D is uncertain. The CDR3 totals 17 residues. Germline CDR1 and CDR2: SEHNR and FQNEAQ (reference sequence). V shed 5 bases and J shed 1 base, with 20 bases lying between them. Here the CDR3 reads CASSPRAVPTPNTEAFF. The CDR3 DNA sequence: TGTGCCAGCAGCCCCCGAGCGGTGCCAACTCCGAACACTGAAGCTTTCTTT.

This clonotype was counted only a few times. This chain connects TRBV5-6 to TRBJ2-1, with 9 nucleotides matching TRBD2. Germline loops: CDR1 SGHDT, CDR2 YYEEEE. The CDR3 spans 15 residues. V dropped 3 bases and J dropped 4; count of bases not matched to a gene: 5. The CDR3 nucleotides are TGTGCCAGCAGCTGGCGGCTAGCGGGGTACAATGAGCAGTTCTTC. Residues: CASSWRLAGYNEQFF.

This CDR3 reads CASSYPDGPFRSNQPQHF. CDR3 in DNA: TGTGCCAGCAGTTACCCTGACGGACCTTTTAGGAGCAATCAGCCCCAGCATTTT. This chain links TRBV6-5 with TRBJ1-5, with D unclear. CDR3 size: 18 residues. The V end lost 2 bases, the J end lost 1 base, and 18 bases lay between the germline ends. CDR1 and CDR2 from the germline V gene are MNHEY and SVGAGI.

This clonotype was detected only a few times. This chain links TRBV20-1 with TRBJ2-5; TRBD1 matches 8 bases. V lost 6 bases, J lost 5 bases, and 5 bases stayed unmatched. Germline loops: CDR1 DFQATT, CDR2 SNEGSKA (reference sequence). There are 12 residues in the CDR3. The DNA for the CDR3 is TGCAGTGCAAGGACAGGGATGGAGACCCAGTACTTC. Translating gives CSARTGMETQYF.

The CDR3 loop reads CASSQSAGAITEAFF. The DNA of the CDR3 is TGCGCCAGCAGCCAAAGCGCGGGGGCGATCACTGAAGCTTTCTTT. The rearrangement links TRBV4-3 to TRBJ1-1, with D perhaps TRBD1 (6 bases). The V gene's germline CDR1 is LGHNA and CDR2 YSLEER. Trimming took 2 bases from V and 4 from J, leaving 14 bases between them. CDR3 length equals 15 residues.

V gene TRBV5-1 combines with J gene TRBJ2-2, with 7 bases aligning to TRBD1. Germline CDR1 and CDR2: SGHRS and YFSETQ. CDR3 length equals 14 residues. The trim removed 4 bases at V and 6 bases at J, leaving 6 bases unmatched. This CDR3 reads CASSNTRGSGELFF. CDR3 DNA sequence: TGCGCCAGCAGCAACACCAGGGGGTCCGGGGAGCTGTTTTTT.

V and J are TRBV24-1 and TRBJ2-1; D remains unclear. The CDR3 is 15 residues long. The germline CDR1 and CDR2 sequences are KGHDR and SFDVKD. The V end lost 3 bases, the J end lost 4 bases, and 12 bases lay between the germline ends. In DNA form, the CDR3 reads TGTGCCACCAGTGATCCAGGTAGAGCGTACAATGAGCAGTTCTTC. Protein product: CATSDPGRAYNEQFF.

A few counts support this clonotype. CDR3 loop: CSATDRNYGYTF. DNA of the CDR3: TGCAGTGCTACGGACAGGAACTATGGCTACACCTTC. V gene TRBV20-1 combines with J gene TRBJ1-2; 7 nucleotides match TRBD1. CDR1 is DFQATT, CDR2 SNEGSKA, per germline (reference sequence). Trimming took 4 bases from V and 2 from J; bases not matched to a gene: 1. The CDR3 spans 12 residues.

This clonotype was counted only a few times. The chain recombines TRBV5-1 with TRBJ2-1; 8 nucleotides line up with TRBD2. CDR3 length: 16 residues. Germline V gene sequence: CDR1 SGHRS, CDR2 YFSETQ. Germline trimming cut 2 bases from V and 3 bases from J; bases unmatched to any gene: 7. Written as DNA, the CDR3 is TGCGCCAGCAGCTTAACATCAGCGGGAGTCTACAATGAGCAGTTCTTC. Amino acids: CASSLTSAGVYNEQFF. Together with reference TRBV5-1 and TRBJ2-1, the CDR3 gives the full variable domain: KAGVTQTPRYLIKTRGQQVTLSCSPISGHRSVSWYQQTPGQGLQFLFEYFSETQRNKGNFPGRFSGRQFSNSRSEMNVSTLELGDSALYLCASSLTSAGVYNEQFFGPGTRLTVL.

The chain is built from TRBV19 and TRBJ2-4; TRBD1 agrees at 10 bases. The CDR3 spans 19 residues. Germline CDR1 and CDR2: LNHDA and SQIVND (reference sequence). The V segment lost 3 bases and the J segment 3 bases; nucleotides outside the gene matches: 14. CDR3 region: CASSISERQGAVGKNIQYF. CDR3 DNA sequence: TGTGCCAGTAGTATTTCGGAACGACAGGGGGCGGTCGGCAAAAACATTCAGTACTTC.

On this clonotype itself: This may be a read error: a much more frequent sequence differs by one nucleotide. The rearrangement uses TRBV24-1 and TRBJ2-3; D tentatively fits TRBD1 or TRBD2 (5 bases each). CDR1 KGHDR and CDR2 SFDVKD come from the germline V gene. This CDR3 spans 11 amino acids. The CDR3 region has the DNA TGTGCCACGGAGGACACAGATACGCAGTTTTTT. Protein: CATEDTDTQFF.

In its sample, this clonotype was seen many times. CDR3 region: CASSYRGPADTQYF. CDR3 sequence (DNA): TGTGCCAGCAGTTACAGGGGGCCGGCAGATACGCAGTATTTT. J is TRBJ2-3 and V is TRBV6-5, with 7 bases aligning to TRBD1. The CDR3 sequence is 14 residues long. The V and J ends lost 2 bases and 4 bases, in that order; junction bases with no gene match: 3. Germline loops: CDR1 MNHEY, CDR2 SVGAGI.

The table lists this clonotype with many counts. The chain couples TRBV4-3 to TRBJ1-1, with TRBD1 as a possible D gene (5 bases). The CDR3 loop spans 17 amino acids. With 1 base removed from V and 3 bases from J, the gap between germline ends came to 18 bases. CDR1 is LGHNA and CDR2 is YSLEER in the germline V gene. The CDR3 coding sequence is TGCGCCAGCAGCCAAGTTTGGGACCGAGAGTCGTACACTGAAGCTTTCTTT. Translation: CASSQVWDRESYTEAFF.